This T cell receptor beta chain appears in the sequencing data of a study of metastatic and nonmetastatic thyroid tumors. Study at large: Comparison of repertoires was carried out across blood and tumor or nodule tissue from malignant and benign thyroid patients. The study, taken as a whole, reports: Significantly higher TCR beta diversity was reportedly seen in malignant thyroid tumors than benign nodules, in blood and tumor.

By share, this clone ranks as medium-sized (0.01 to 0.1%). No antigen is known for it. Patients underwent thyroid surgery, and none had received any treatment before it. TCRdb re-clonotyped the PCR reads via MiXCR. The table records 9,900 or so clones, roughly 11% of them present only once. Trimming removed 1 base from V and 7 bases from J, with 4 bases in between. Looked up from germline, CDR1 is SNHLY and CDR2 is FYNNEI. The CDR3 covers 11 residues. This receptor was taken from a female donor with papillary thyroid cancer or a benign thyroid nodule (not recorded which). Some clones in this sample may be carry-over from other donors' samples. The sequenced sample was tumor tissue. This chain connects TRBV2 to TRBJ1-2; D not certain. The CDR3 DNA reads as TGTGCCAGCAGTGAAGGGGGTGGCTACACCTTC. It specifies CASSEGGGYTF. The variable domain in full, completed from reference TRBV2 and TRBJ1-2, reads EPEVTQTPSHQVTQMGQEVILRCVPISNHLYFYWYRQILGQKVEFLVSFYNNEISEKSEIFDDQFSVERPDGSNFTLKIRSTKLEDSAMYFCASSEGGGYTFGSGTRLTVV.